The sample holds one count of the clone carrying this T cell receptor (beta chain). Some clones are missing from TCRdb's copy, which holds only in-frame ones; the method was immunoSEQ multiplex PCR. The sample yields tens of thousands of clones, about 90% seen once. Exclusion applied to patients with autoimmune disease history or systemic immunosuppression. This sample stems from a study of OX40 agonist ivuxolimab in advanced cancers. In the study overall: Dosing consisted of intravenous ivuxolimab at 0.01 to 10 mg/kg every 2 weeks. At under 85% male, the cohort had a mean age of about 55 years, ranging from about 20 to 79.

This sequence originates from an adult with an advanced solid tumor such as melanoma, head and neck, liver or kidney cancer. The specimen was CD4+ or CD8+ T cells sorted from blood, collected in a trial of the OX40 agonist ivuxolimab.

CDR3 coding DNA: TGTGCCAGCAGCCCCGAGGACGGGGAGAGCTCCTACGAGCAGTACTTC. Translated: CASSPEDGESSYEQYF. The V and J genes are TRBV4-2 and TRBJ2-7; a weak D match, TRBD2 (5 bases). Germline V CDR1 and CDR2: LGHNA, YNFKEQ. The CDR3 covers 16 residues. The V end was cut by 4 bases, the J end by 0 bases, with 16 bases between.